This is a list of T cell receptor beta chains from one sample in a study of human T cells and chemical hapten exposure. TCRdb re-called the RACE reads with MiXCR, one entry per CDR3 protein. The data hold roughly 90,000 distinct CDR3 sequences, with 9.6% observed a single time. The starting material was whole blood, obtained in connection with sensitization to the hapten diphenylcyclopropenone (DPC). Receptors were obtained from a woman aged 40 to 55 with alopecia areata. Some clones in this sample may be carry-over from other donors' samples. CDR3s include the opening cysteine and the closing phenylalanine or tryptophan. A D gene is named only where the DNA matches it firmly.

D	V	CDR3
NA	TRBV20-1	CSARGIIQAGDTQYF
NA	TRBV19	CASWSTGELFF
NA	TRBV12-3/TRBV12-4	CASSSGRSGANVLTF
NA	TRBV4-1	CASSQERMYEQYF
TRBD1	TRBV7-2	CASSPGGRNEQFF
NA	TRBV21-1	CASTIWGVRPNSPLHF
TRBD1	TRBV19	CASSDPGTAQETQYF
TRBD1	TRBV18	CASSPGQAYTEAFF
NA	TRBV7-9	CASSVQGTVNTGELFF
TRBD1	TRBV28	CASRPDRDYEQYF
NA	TRBV6-2/TRBV6-3	CATHRGTDLGEQYF
TRBD1	TRBV5-4	CASSAGQGRDTQYF
TRBD1	TRBV27	CASSLEDRGEAFF
TRBD2	TRBV5-4	CASSGGTSRADTQYF
NA	TRBV4-1	CASSQDQGFYNEQFF
NA	TRBV19	CTSSSGGRNQPQHF
NA	TRBV4-1	CASSQDRGGDSNQPQHF
NA	TRBV7-2	CASSFGTLNTEAFF
TRBD1	TRBV6-6	CASSFGTGKGNTIYF
TRBD1	TRBV4-1	CASSQDSGTGNSPLHF
NA	TRBV7-6	CASSFKGPNYNSPLHF
NA	TRBV11-2	CASSSSRTWGNEKLFF
NA	TRBV5-1	CASSWGVNQPQHF
NA	TRBV6-2/TRBV6-3	CASTHGWGGGTEAFF
TRBD2	TRBV7-2	CASSRHSGGADGTDTQYF
NA	TRBV14	CASSLIRWELFF
TRBD1	TRBV5-8	CASSSGTAWHQPQHF
NA	TRBV28	CASSTAAKEGSPLHF
NA	TRBV7-2	CASSLVPDTIYF
TRBD2	TRBV2	CASSFPETSPDEQFF
NA	TRBV27	CASSLRDPLDTQYF
NA	TRBV6-2/TRBV6-3	CASSYSGGIGLITF
NA	TRBV19	CASSITGTPSYNSPLHF
NA	TRBV24-1	CATSDLAPPETQYF
TRBD1	TRBV6-2/TRBV6-3	CASTTGGHETQYF
NA	TRBV25-1	CASSGQGRSMNTEAFF
TRBD2	TRBV5-1	CASSRSGDTGLRQYF
TRBD1	TRBV2	CASRPGQGNTGELFF
NA	TRBV7-9	CASSLAWGKNTEAFF
TRBD2	TRBV6-1	CASSGFSSGGGNEQFF
TRBD2	TRBV11-2	CASSHSGRRTDTQYF
NA	TRBV3-1	CASSQFGGSSNIQYF
NA	TRBV28	CASSPRVQETQYF
NA	TRBV5-5	CASSPVGYEQYF
TRBD1	TRBV20-1	CSASGTGSYEQYF
NA	TRBV11-3	CASSLRYRANEQFF
NA	TRBV18	CASSRSDQPQHF
TRBD1	TRBV6-6	CASSYSPGGGDYGYTF
NA	TRBV11-2	CASSFNGGETQYF
TRBD2	TRBV4-3	CASSRIGAGDIQYF
NA	TRBV5-1	CASSPAQGTYEQYF
NA	TRBV12-3/TRBV12-4	CASSFLQGWLDNEQFF
TRBD1	TRBV20-1	CSGKGARETQYF
NA	TRBV6-5	CASSYRGRPQETQYF
NA	TRBV7-2	CASSTGYYEQYF
NA	TRBV20-1	CSARVNGQGKQPQHF
TRBD1	TRBV6-5	CASSRTGKNYGYTF
TRBD2	TRBV12-3/TRBV12-4	CASSLGLAASYTGELFF
NA	TRBV12-3/TRBV12-4	CASSLAPHRDAAFF
NA	TRBV12-3/TRBV12-4	CASSLQEVQPQHF